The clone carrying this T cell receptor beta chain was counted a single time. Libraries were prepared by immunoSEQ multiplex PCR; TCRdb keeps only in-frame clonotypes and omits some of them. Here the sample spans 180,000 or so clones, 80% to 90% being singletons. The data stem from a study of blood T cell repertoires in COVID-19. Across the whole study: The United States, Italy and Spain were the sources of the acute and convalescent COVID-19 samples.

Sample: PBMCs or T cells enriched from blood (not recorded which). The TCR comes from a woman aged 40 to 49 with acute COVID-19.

The CDR3 spells CASSQTSGADTQYF. CDR3 sequence (DNA): TGTGCCAGCAGCCAAACTAGCGGAGCAGATACGCAGTATTTT. The chain carries TRBV3-1 (or the pseudogene TRBV3-2) and TRBJ2-3; 8 nucleotides match TRBD2. The CDR3 runs 14 residues. The germline gives CDR1 LGHDT, CDR2 YNNKEL (reference sequence). V lost 2 bases to trimming and J lost 4 bases; unmatched junction nucleotides: 2.